This T cell receptor (beta chain) originates from a study of T cells in Graves' hyperthyroidism and ophthalmopathy. Deletions cut 5 bases from V and 0 bases from J, with 10 bases between. This CDR3 contains 15 residues. The TCR beta CDR3 regions underwent amplification using RNA transcripts as the source. RT-PCR in the first round (using the HTBI primer set) targeted the TCR CDR3. One entry per CDR3 protein, called by TCRdb with MiXCR from the multiplex PCR reads. Of 600,000 to 750,000 distinct CDR3 sequences detected, roughly 17% appear once; the ten largest clones hold around 15%. Each diagnosis was grounded in clinical symptoms, serum thyroxine and TRAb, thyroid ultrasound, and orbital computed tomography. This clonotype was found many times.

The sequenced sample was blood. The TCR sequence derives from a man between 45 and 60 years old with Graves' hyperthyroidism. The chain has TRBV12-3 or TRBV12-4 and TRBJ2-2; D may be TRBD1 (6 bases). Here the CDR3 DNA reads TGTGCCAGCAGTATGGACAGACCGAACACCGGGGAGCTGTTTTTT. It encodes CASSMDRPNTGELFF.